This T cell receptor beta chain originates from a study of OX40 agonist ivuxolimab in advanced cancers. Germline V gene lookup returns CDR1 MDHEN and CDR2 SYDVKM. Trimming at V came to 4 bases and at J to 2 bases, leaving 4 bases not matched to a gene. This CDR3 has 16 residues. Sequenced by immunoSEQ multiplex PCR; TCRdb stores in-frame clones only, minus some. The sample yields about 87,000 clones, around nine tenths seen once. The source of this sequence is an adult with an advanced solid tumor such as melanoma, head and neck, liver or kidney cancer. The chain combines TRBV28 with TRBJ2-1, with 11 positions matching TRBD2. The sample here was CD4+ or CD8+ T cells sorted from blood, taken in a trial of the OX40 agonist ivuxolimab. The CDR3 DNA follows: TGTGCCAGCAGTTCGATTAGCGGGAGGGCCTACAATGAGCAGTTCTTC. Translating gives CASSSISGRAYNEQFF.